This T cell receptor beta chain was observed in a study of blood T cells in healthy people across ages. Study-level points and caveats: Any conclusive comparison of naive versus antigen-experienced cells was prevented by using unsorted PBMCs. Long-lived donors had more naive CD4+ cells and higher diversity than aged donors.

Primers used in a second PCR of about 7 to 12 cycles were a sample-barcoded 5' primer and a J-beta primer mix. MiXCR was run by TCRdb on the 5' RACE reads, yielding one entry per CDR3 protein. The data hold 800,000 or so distinct CDR3 sequences, with around a quarter observed a single time. There are a few counts of this clonotype. Antigen unknown. Germline lookup yields CDR1 DFQATT and CDR2 SNEGSKA (reference sequence). This CDR3 is 13 amino acids long. In addition, the sample was reused for a study of T cells of mothers and their children. That paper states: A second PCR was performed with the M1S primer. This primer added sample barcodes and 2-4 random nucleotides.

The chain carries TRBV20-1 and TRBJ2-7; a weak D match, TRBD2 (6 bases). The J call may be wrong; the DNA end is better matched by TRBJ2-1. Input material: blood. The sequence was obtained from a boy younger than 18 in good health. Written as DNA, the CDR3 is TGCAGTGCTAGAATCGAGACTAGCAATGAGCAGTTCTTC. Translated: CSARIETSNEQFF.